Each of the 30 T cell receptor beta chains below was sequenced from the same sample in a study of blood T cell repertoires in COVID-19. The table came from immunoSEQ multiplex PCR; TCRdb's copy has only in-frame clones and leaves some out. There are around 150,000 clones in the sample; 80% to 95% occur only once, and under 2% lies in the top ten. Sequences were obtained from peripheral blood. Receptors originate from a woman in her fifties or sixties with COVID-19, enrolled during active disease.

The rearrangement uses TRBV5-8 and TRBJ2-3; maybe TRBD1 (5 bases). The CDR3 contains 17 residues. Germline V gives CDR1 SGHTS, CDR2 YDEGEE. V was trimmed by 4 bases and J by 1 base, leaving 19 bases between them. The CDR3 nucleotides read TGTGCCAGCAGCCAGGCTTTTGGGGCATCAGGCACAGATACGCAGTATTTT. Translated, it gives CASSQAFGASGTDTQYF.

The chain couples TRBV5-6 to TRBJ1-4; D unresolved. Deletions cut 0 bases from V and 3 bases from J, with 9 bases between. Germline V CDR1 and CDR2: SGHDT, YYEEEE. This CDR3 is built from 15 residues. CDR3 amino acids: CASSLGRAPNEKLFF. The CDR3 DNA reads TGTGCCAGCAGCTTGGGGCGGGCCCCTAATGAAAAACTGTTTTTT.

The chain employs TRBV5-3 and TRBJ2-7, with D possibly matching TRBD1 (5 bases). TRBV5-3 is annotated as an ORF whose role is uncertain. Between the trimmed V and J ends, which lost 0 bases and 5 bases, there was a span of 15 bases. The CDR3 runs 15 residues. CDR3 loop: CARSLVQGAMNEQYF. The CDR3 nucleotides read TGTGCCAGAAGCTTGGTCCAAGGGGCAATGAACGAGCAGTACTTC.

The chain carries TRBV21-1 and TRBJ2-7; TRBD1, the D gene given by the table, was not confirmed from the DNA. TRBV21-1 is shown as a pseudogene. The CDR3 spans 16 residues. CDR3 residues: CASSNTHRGLISEQYF. The CDR3, as DNA: TGTGCCAGCAGCAACACGCACAGGGGGCTGATTAGCGAGCAGTACTTC.

About this clone: A read error may account for a junction end that differs from germline. This chain links TRBV6-5 with TRBJ1-2; a possible D gene is TRBD1 (5 bases). Germline-derived CDR1 and CDR2 are MNHEY and SVGAGI. The CDR3 is 14 residues long. In DNA form, the CDR3 reads TGTGCCACTGGACGCGGGGCAAATATTTTCGCGCAAGACTTC. Amino acid sequence: CATGRGANIFAQDF.

This sequence joins TRBV6-4 and TRBJ2-3; no firm D call. The ends were cut back, 4 bases at V and 6 bases at J, with 11 bases in the middle. The germline V gene encodes CDR1 MRHNA and CDR2 SNTAGT. The CDR3 is 13 amino acids. The CDR3 DNA reads as TGTGCCAGCAGTGGGAGCGTTGATGATACGCAGTATTTT. Translated, it gives CASSGSVDDTQYF.

CDR3 loop: CASSFTVLAGGNTQYF. The CDR3 DNA is TGTGCCAGCAGCTTTACCGTCTTAGCGGGGGGGAATACGCAGTATTTT. This chain connects TRBV5-4 to TRBJ2-3; 11 bases are a match to TRBD2. This CDR3 spans 16 amino acids. Trimming took 2 bases from V and 7 from J; bases not matched to a gene: 9. From germline, CDR1 is SGHNT and CDR2 YYREEE (reference sequence).

J is TRBJ2-3 and V is TRBV5-4; D is perhaps TRBD2 (6 bases). The CDR3 contains 14 residues. V lost 2 bases, J lost 3 bases, and 10 bases lay in between. Germline V gene lookup returns CDR1 SGHNT and CDR2 YYREEE (reference sequence). The CDR3, as DNA: TGTGCCAGCAGCTTCATGGGGGGAACAGATACGCAGTATTTT. Translated, it gives CASSFMGGTDTQYF.

This chain connects TRBV13 to TRBJ1-4, with 8 nucleotides matching TRBD1. The CDR3 is 16 residues long. J gave up 5 bases and V 4 bases, and 9 bases lay outside the gene matches. Germline-derived CDR1 and CDR2 are PRHDT and FYEKMQ (reference sequence). CDR3 amino acids: CASSSSKDRANEKLFF. The CDR3 DNA reads TGTGCCAGCAGCTCCAGCAAGGACAGGGCAAATGAAAAACTGTTTTTT.

The genes are TRBV30 and TRBJ1-3, with TRBD1 matching over 7 bases. J lost 8 bases, V lost 2 bases, and 9 bases had no gene match. The CDR3 runs 14 residues. Germline-derived CDR1 and CDR2 are GTSNPN and SVGIG (reference sequence). DNA for the CDR3: TGTGCCTGGAGTACAGGGACAGCCCCTTACACCATATATTTT. Its protein is CAWSTGTAPYTIYF.

The chain uses TRBV6-1 and TRBJ2-7; D is perhaps TRBD1 (5 bases). The germline V and J ends were trimmed by 5 bases and 4 bases, with 15 bases remaining between them. Germline V lookup: CDR1 MNHNS, CDR2 SASEGT. This CDR3 is 14 amino acids long. In DNA, the CDR3 is TGTGCCAGCAGTTCAGGGCATCGCATTTACGAGCAGTACTTC. It translates to CASSSGHRIYEQYF.

The chain has TRBV19 and TRBJ1-1; a weak D match, TRBD1 (5 bases). The CDR3 runs to 14 residues. Germline CDR1 LNHDA, CDR2 SQIVND (reference sequence). Trimming cost V 10 bases and J 4 bases, with 19 bases left between them. CDR3 sequence (DNA): TGTGCCACTCAGAGGCGGGGCGGGGGCACTGAAGCTTTCTTT. Its translation is CATQRRGGGTEAFF.

The V call is TRBV21-1, the J call TRBJ1-2. TRBV21-1 is a pseudogene segment. CDR3 length equals 15 residues. CDR3 amino acids: CASSNIPTEGDGYTF. CDR3 in DNA: TGTGCCAGCAGCAATATCCCCACGGAGGGAGATGGCTACACCTTC.

The sample holds a few counts of this clone. The chain has TRBV7-8 and TRBJ2-7; 7 positions agree with TRBD1. This CDR3 contains 15 residues. Germline CDR1 and CDR2: SGHVS and FQNEAQ. V lost 3 bases to trimming and J lost 3 bases; unmatched junction nucleotides: 8. The CDR3 coding sequence is TGTGCCAGCAGCTTCTCCCGACAGGGTCGCTACGAGCAGTACTTC. Its translation is CASSFSRQGRYEQYF.

The V and J genes are TRBV3-1 (or the pseudogene TRBV3-2) and TRBJ2-1; D gene ambiguous. Germline loops: CDR1 LGHDT, CDR2 YNNKEL (reference sequence). The CDR3 length is 11 residues. Deletions cut 8 bases from V and 9 bases from J, with 11 bases between. The CDR3 here is CASASSGEQFF. For the CDR3, the DNA is TGTGCCAGCGCAAGTTCCGGTGAGCAGTTCTTC.

The V and J genes are TRBV19 and TRBJ1-4, with 8 positions matching TRBD1. This CDR3 is built from 15 residues. The germline gives CDR1 LNHDA, CDR2 SQIVND (reference sequence). The ends lost 1 base at V and 8 bases at J; junction bases unmatched: 6. This chain's CDR3 is CASSIAGQESEKLFF. CDR3 DNA sequence: TGTGCCAGTAGTATAGCGGGACAGGAGAGCGAAAAACTGTTTTTT. Supplemented by reference TRBV19 and TRBJ1-4, the full variable domain reads DGGITQSPKYLFRKEGQNVTLSCEQNLNHDAMYWYRQDPGQGLRLIYYSQIVNDFQKGDIAEGYSVSREKKESFPLTVTSAQKNPTAFYLCASSIAGQESEKLFFGSGTQLSVL.

The CDR3 sequence is CASSLGGTGTEQYF. In DNA, the CDR3 is TGTGCCAGCAGCTTAGGCGGGACAGGGACCGAGCAGTACTTC. This chain joins TRBV7-2 and TRBJ2-7; TRBD1 matches 9 bases. V gave up 1 base and J gave up 6 bases; unmatched junction bases: 4. This CDR3 contains 14 residues. In germline, CDR1 is SGHTA, CDR2 FQGNSA.

The V and J genes are TRBV19 and TRBJ1-4; TRBD1 aligns across 9 bases. V shed 6 bases and J 6 bases; nucleotides not matched to a gene: 5. Germline V lookup: CDR1 LNHDA, CDR2 SQIVND (reference sequence). The CDR3 totals 14 residues. The CDR3 DNA sequence: TGTGCCAGTAGGGGACAGGGAAGACATGAAAAACTGTTTTTT. This codes for CASRGQGRHEKLFF. The full variable domain, with the rest looked up from reference TRBV19 and TRBJ1-4, is DGGITQSPKYLFRKEGQNVTLSCEQNLNHDAMYWYRQDPGQGLRLIYYSQIVNDFQKGDIAEGYSVSREKKESFPLTVTSAQKNPTAFYLCASRGQGRHEKLFFGSGTQLSVL.

V gene TRBV16 combines with J gene TRBJ1-4; D is uncertain. V lost 2 bases to trimming and J lost 6 bases, with 4 bases between them. The CDR3 runs 12 residues. Germline V CDR1 and CDR2: KGHSY, FQNENV. The CDR3 loop is CASSQRDEKLFF. CDR3 sequence (DNA): TGTGCCAGCAGCCAACGGGATGAAAAACTGTTTTTT.

The chain carries TRBV7-2 and TRBJ2-2, with 9 positions matching TRBD1. Germline V gene data show CDR1 as SGHTA and CDR2 as FQGNSA. There are 15 residues in the CDR3. Unmatched junction bases numbered 3, after V lost 5 bases and J lost 2 bases. CDR3 residues: CASSTDRGNTGELFF. CDR3 sequence (DNA): TGTGCCAGCAGCACGGACAGGGGAAACACCGGGGAGCTGTTTTTT.

This chain joins TRBV2 and TRBJ1-2; no clear D gene. V lost 0 bases, J lost 2 bases, and 7 bases lay in between. The CDR3 length is 14 residues. Germline values: CDR1 SNHLY, CDR2 FYNNEI. The DNA of the CDR3 is TGTGCCAGCAGTGAAGCAACCGAGAACTATGGCTACACCTTC. The encoded protein is CASSEATENYGYTF.

This clone has just one count. The chain joins TRBV19 to TRBJ1-1; maybe TRBD1 (6 bases). Per germline, CDR1 LNHDA and CDR2 SQIVND (reference sequence). Trimming pared 6 bases from V and 0 bases from J, leaving 11 bases between. This CDR3 has 14 amino acids. CDR3 sequence (DNA): TGTGCCAGTAGGGAACAGGGATTGAACACTGAAGCTTTCTTT. Its protein is CASREQGLNTEAFF.

The chain is built from TRBV2 and TRBJ2-5, with 7 bases lining up with TRBD1. CDR1 is SNHLY and CDR2 is FYNNEI in the germline V gene. The CDR3 has 13 amino acids. J gave up 3 bases and V 4 bases, and 2 bases lay outside the gene matches. The CDR3, as DNA: TGTGCCAGCAGTGGGGGGACAGAAGAGACCCAGTACTTC. It is translated as CASSGGTEETQYF.

This chain connects TRBV11-1 to TRBJ1-2; a weak D match, TRBD1 (5 bases). This CDR3 is built from 14 residues. V was shortened by 0 bases and J by 10 bases, with 15 bases between the two germline ends. Per the germline V gene, CDR1 is SGHAT and CDR2 is FQDESV (reference sequence). The CDR3 nucleotides are TGTGCCAGCAGCTTAGCGGGGCTACCGTGGCTCTACACCTTC. It translates to CASSLAGLPWLYTF.

The genes are TRBV5-4 and TRBJ2-3; tentative D call: TRBD2 (6 bases). The CDR3 length is 16 residues. The V end lost 3 bases, the J end lost 0 bases, and 14 bases lay between the germline ends. In germline, CDR1 is SGHNT, CDR2 YYREEE (reference sequence). CDR3 protein: CASSSSWSGSTDTQYF. The CDR3, as DNA: TGTGCCAGCAGCTCCTCTTGGAGCGGGAGCACAGATACGCAGTATTTT. Supplemented by reference TRBV5-4 and TRBJ2-3, the full variable domain reads ETGVTQSPTHLIKTRGQQVTLRCSSQSGHNTVSWYQQALGQGPQFIFQYYREEENGRGNFPPRFSGLQFPNYSSELNVNALELDDSALYLCASSSSWSGSTDTQYFGPGTRLTVL.

A single count supports this clone. This chain connects TRBV19 to TRBJ1-2; no reliable D call. Trimming stripped 4 bases from V and 5 bases from J, with 14 bases between. The CDR3 loop spans 14 amino acids. In germline, CDR1 is LNHDA, CDR2 SQIVND (reference sequence). The CDR3 loop reads CASSTQLSTYGYTF. The CDR3 DNA sequence: TGTGCCAGTAGTACCCAATTGTCCACTTATGGCTACACCTTC.

V gene TRBV7-6 combines with J gene TRBJ2-2; D gene ambiguous. V was pared by 1 base and J by 8 bases, with 8 bases between. This CDR3 is built from 13 residues. Germline V lookup: CDR1 SGHVS, CDR2 FNYEAQ. The CDR3 region is CASSLVAPGELFF. The CDR3 nucleotides read TGTGCCAGCAGCTTAGTGGCTCCGGGGGAGCTGTTTTTT. The full variable domain, completed using reference TRBV7-6 and TRBJ2-2, is GAGVSQSPRYKVTKRGQDVALRCDPISGHVSLYWYRQALGQGPEFLTYFNYEAQQDKSGLPNDRFSAERPEGSISTLTIQRTEQRDSAMYRCASSLVAPGELFFGEGSRLTVL.

V is TRBV5-6 and J is TRBJ2-7; TRBD1 agrees at 8 bases. The CDR3 extends over 15 amino acids. Per germline, CDR1 SGHDT and CDR2 YYEEEE. The V gene end was trimmed by 0 bases and the J gene end by 5 bases; junction bases not matched to a gene: 7. CDR3 sequence: CASSLAGTGWDEQYF. The CDR3 DNA is TGTGCCAGCAGCTTGGCGGGGACAGGATGGGACGAGCAGTACTTC.

This clone came up a few times. This chain joins TRBV6-5 and TRBJ1-3, with D unclear. Germline V lookup: CDR1 MNHEY, CDR2 SVGAGI. The CDR3 length is 16 residues. Deletions cut 2 bases from V and 2 bases from J, with 13 bases between. CDR3 residues: CASSYRGGITGNTIYF. In nucleotides, the CDR3 is TGTGCCAGCAGTTACCGGGGAGGAATAACTGGAAACACCATATATTTT.

A single count supports this clone. The chain recombines TRBV5-1 with TRBJ2-2, with a tentative D call TRBD1 (6 bases). V was cut by 3 bases and J by 3 bases, with 18 bases left in between. This CDR3 spans 17 amino acids. The germline gives CDR1 SGHRS, CDR2 YFSETQ. Written as DNA, the CDR3 is TGCGCCAGCAGCTCAACCCCTACAGGGTGGGACACCGGGGAGCTGTTTTTT. Its protein is CASSSTPTGWDTGELFF.